The entry below describes one T cell receptor (beta chain). Antigen specificity is unknown. The data stem from a study of cytomegalovirus exposure and HLA in healthy donors. V was pared by 4 bases and J by 0 bases, with 2 bases of the junction left unmatched. The length of the CDR3 is 14 residues. CDR1 LNHDA and CDR2 SQIVND come from the germline V gene (reference sequence). This table comes from immunoSEQ multiplex PCR, and its TCRdb copy is limited to in-frame clones, with some not included. The sample gives 200,000 or so clones, roughly 80% of which show up once; approximately 7% is in the top ten. Study conclusions and caveats: Generally TCR sequences proved uncommon, though certain public TCRs appeared in numerous donors.

The chain recombines TRBV19 with TRBJ1-2; 7 bases agree with TRBD1. The sequence came from a young man in good health and CMV-seropositive. The material sequenced was PBMCs. CDR3 sequence reads: CASSTRGANYGYTF. The CDR3 region has the DNA TGTGCCAGTAGTACCAGGGGGGCTAACTATGGCTACACCTTC. The complete variable domain, with remaining parts taken from reference TRBV19 and TRBJ1-2, reads DGGITQSPKYLFRKEGQNVTLSCEQNLNHDAMYWYRQDPGQGLRLIYYSQIVNDFQKGDIAEGYSVSREKKESFPLTVTSAQKNPTAFYLCASSTRGANYGYTFGSGTRLTVV.